The TCR beta chain under discussion was sequenced for a study of CD8 T cells in Susac syndrome. At the level of the study: Roughly 6 sequenced Susac syndrome patients had clinically active disease, while eight were in remission. Study-wide results and limits: CD4+ T cell repertoires in Susac syndrome lacked clonal expansion.

The CDR3 is 15 amino acids. V lost 7 bases and J lost 2, with 14 bases in between. In the case of this clonotype: Its target is not known.

Reverse transcription of about 0.45 to 1 ug RNA was carried out with random hexamers. Each CDR3 protein gets one entry after TCRdb re-called the immunoSEQ multiplex PCR reads with MiXCR. Of about 150,000 distinct CDR3 sequences listed, about 95% are singletons. Negative magnetic isolation gave CD8+ and CD4+ cells; FACS enriched CD8+ TEMRA. Sequencing was done on a sample of CD4+ T cells from PBMCs. V and J are TRBV12-3 or TRBV12-4 and TRBJ2-2; TRBD2 is a possible D gene (5 bases). The clonotype was recovered from a human donor with Susac syndrome. DNA of the CDR3: TGTGCCAGCACTCCGGACTCGATAAACACCGGGGAGCTGTTTTTT. Protein sequence: CASTPDSINTGELFF.